Listed below are T cell receptor beta chains from one sample, sequenced in a study of shared clonotypes between healthy human individuals. The method was immunoSEQ multiplex PCR; TCRdb's version includes in-frame clones alone and lacks a portion of them. This table holds 2 million to 2.5 million clones, about nine tenths found once. Sequences were obtained from naive CD4+ T cells from PBMCs. The receptors stem from a man aged 18 to 35 in good health. Some clones in this sample may be carry-over from other donors' samples. CDR3s include the opening cysteine and the closing phenylalanine or tryptophan. The order of the fields is D gene, J gene, CDR3 length, clone size, V gene, CDR3 protein, CDR3 DNA. A D gene is named only where the DNA matches it firmly. Clone sizes are given selectively: once, few, many, or a class where the clone is expanded.

d_gene: TRBD2; j_gene: TRBJ2-1; len: 15; abundance: once; v_gene: TRBV6-4; CDR3aa: CASSVYETSGSSEFF; CDR3nt: TGTGCCAGCAGTGTCTACGAGACTAGCGGGAGTTCGGAGTTCTTC
d_gene: -; j_gene: TRBJ1-2; len: 12; abundance: -; v_gene: TRBV30; CDR3aa: CAARGINYGYTF; CDR3nt: TGTGCCGCCCGGGGGATTAACTATGGCTACACCTTC
d_gene: TRBD2; j_gene: TRBJ2-1; len: 15; abundance: -; v_gene: TRBV7-3; CDR3aa: CASSHSLAGVNEQFF; CDR3nt: TGTGCCAGCAGCCATAGCCTAGCGGGAGTTAATGAGCAGTTCTTC
d_gene: -; j_gene: TRBJ2-7; len: 14; abundance: -; v_gene: TRBV2; CDR3aa: CASSDQGTLYEQYF; CDR3nt: TGTGCCAGCAGTGATCAGGGAACTCTCTACGAGCAGTACTTC
d_gene: TRBD2; j_gene: TRBJ2-7; len: 18; abundance: -; v_gene: TRBV18; CDR3aa: CASSPLPPLAGATYEQYF; CDR3nt: TGTGCCAGCTCACCACTTCCCCCACTAGCGGGAGCGACCTACGAGCAGTACTTC
d_gene: TRBD1; j_gene: TRBJ2-6; len: 18; abundance: -; v_gene: TRBV4-2; CDR3aa: CASSQGDRQTSGANVLTF; CDR3nt: TGTGCCAGCAGCCAAGGGGACAGACAGACCTCTGGGGCCAACGTCCTGACTTTC
d_gene: -; j_gene: TRBJ2-4; len: 17; abundance: -; v_gene: TRBV5-8; CDR3aa: CASSLRVIRLAKNIQYF; CDR3nt: TGTGCCAGCAGCTTGAGGGTCATACGGCTAGCCAAAAACATTCAGTACTTC
d_gene: -; j_gene: TRBJ2-7; len: 11; abundance: -; v_gene: TRBV7-9; CDR3aa: CASRAWDEQYF; CDR3nt: TGTGCCAGCAGGGCCTGGGACGAGCAGTACTTC
d_gene: -; j_gene: TRBJ2-6; len: 15; abundance: -; v_gene: TRBV6-6; CDR3aa: CASQGQLSGANVLTF; CDR3nt: TGTGCCAGCCAGGGGCAGCTCTCTGGGGCCAACGTCCTGACTTTC
d_gene: -; j_gene: TRBJ2-7; len: 14; abundance: -; v_gene: TRBV5-1; CDR3aa: CASSLDARTYEQYF; CDR3nt: TGCGCCAGCAGCTTGGATGCGCGGACCTACGAGCAGTACTTC
d_gene: -; j_gene: TRBJ1-2; len: 12; abundance: -; v_gene: TRBV19; CDR3aa: CASSLGRRGYTF; CDR3nt: TGTGCCAGTAGTTTGGGACGGCGTGGCTACACCTTC
d_gene: TRBD1; j_gene: TRBJ2-3; len: 15; abundance: -; v_gene: TRBV30; CDR3aa: CAWSGTGQSTDTQYF; CDR3nt: TGTGCCTGGAGTGGGACAGGCCAGAGCACAGATACGCAGTATTTT
d_gene: -; j_gene: TRBJ2-7; len: 16; abundance: once; v_gene: TRBV19; CDR3aa: CASSISGRGEGYEQYF; CDR3nt: TGTGCCAGTAGTATTTCTGGGCGGGGAGAGGGCTACGAGCAGTACTTC
d_gene: -; j_gene: TRBJ1-1; len: 14; abundance: -; v_gene: TRBV19; CDR3aa: CASSILGAGTEAFF; CDR3nt: TGTGCCAGTAGTATTTTGGGGGCTGGAACTGAAGCTTTCTTT
d_gene: -; j_gene: TRBJ1-1; len: 11; abundance: -; v_gene: TRBV5-1; CDR3aa: CASSLGPDEIF; CDR3nt: TGCGCCAGCAGCCTCGGACCCGATGAGATCTTT
d_gene: -; j_gene: TRBJ1-2; len: 12; abundance: -; v_gene: TRBV6-1; CDR3aa: CASTWAVDGYTF; CDR3nt: TGTGCCAGCACGTGGGCGGTTGATGGCTACACCTTC
d_gene: -; j_gene: TRBJ2-7; len: 14; abundance: -; v_gene: TRBV19; CDR3aa: CATSQLGPRYEQYF; CDR3nt: TGTGCCACCTCACAACTAGGACCGAGATACGAGCAGTACTTC
d_gene: -; j_gene: TRBJ1-1; len: 11; abundance: -; v_gene: TRBV25-1; CDR3aa: CASTLGGEAFF; CDR3nt: TGTGCCAGCACGCTGGGGGGCGAAGCTTTCTTT
d_gene: TRBD2; j_gene: TRBJ2-7; len: 15; abundance: -; v_gene: TRBV4-1; CDR3aa: CASSPGTSISYEQYF; CDR3nt: TGCGCCAGCAGCCCAGGGACTAGCATCTCCTACGAGCAGTACTTC
d_gene: -; j_gene: TRBJ2-3; len: 13; abundance: -; v_gene: TRBV5-1; CDR3aa: CASSFGGADTQYF; CDR3nt: TGCGCCAGCAGCTTTGGGGGGGCGGATACGCAGTATTTT
d_gene: -; j_gene: TRBJ1-4; len: 13; abundance: few; v_gene: TRBV30; CDR3aa: CAWSQQGGEKLFF; CDR3nt: TGTGCCTGGAGTCAACAGGGAGGGGAAAAACTGTTTTTT
d_gene: TRBD1; j_gene: TRBJ2-7; len: 15; abundance: -; v_gene: TRBV19; CDR3aa: CASKVIGTESYEQYF; CDR3nt: TGTGCCAGTAAAGTTATCGGGACAGAGTCCTACGAGCAGTACTTC
d_gene: TRBD1; j_gene: TRBJ2-5; len: 17; abundance: -; v_gene: TRBV7-9; CDR3aa: CASSLEGTGGPRETQYF; CDR3nt: TGTGCCAGCAGCTTAGAAGGGACAGGGGGCCCGAGGGAGACCCAGTACTTC
d_gene: TRBD1; j_gene: TRBJ2-2; len: 17; abundance: -; v_gene: TRBV5-4; CDR3aa: CASSPGTGGSITGELFF; CDR3nt: TGTGCCAGCAGCCCGGGGACAGGGGGCTCAATCACCGGGGAGCTGTTTTTT
d_gene: TRBD1; j_gene: TRBJ1-2; len: 18; abundance: -; v_gene: TRBV5-1; CDR3aa: CASSPQPGQGPSYYGYTF; CDR3nt: TGCGCCAGCAGCCCTCAACCGGGACAGGGGCCCAGCTACTATGGCTACACCTTC
d_gene: TRBD1; j_gene: TRBJ2-2; len: 16; abundance: -; v_gene: TRBV7-3; CDR3aa: CASSLGGQTNTGELFF; CDR3nt: TGTGCCAGCAGCTTAGGGGGACAGACGAACACCGGGGAGCTGTTTTTT